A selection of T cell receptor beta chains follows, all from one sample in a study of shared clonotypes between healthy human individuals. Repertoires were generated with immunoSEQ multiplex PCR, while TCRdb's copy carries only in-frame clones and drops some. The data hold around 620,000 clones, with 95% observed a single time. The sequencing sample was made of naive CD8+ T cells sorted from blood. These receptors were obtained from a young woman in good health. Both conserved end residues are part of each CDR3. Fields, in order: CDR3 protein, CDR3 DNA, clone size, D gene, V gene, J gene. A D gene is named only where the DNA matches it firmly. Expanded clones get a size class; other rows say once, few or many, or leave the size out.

CDR3: CASSLTSGSGTGELFF
DNA: TGTGCCAGCAGCTTGACTAGCGGGAGTGGTACCGGGGAGCTGTTTTTT
size: .
D: TRBD2
V: TRBV7-9
J: TRBJ2-2

CDR3: CASSLELDQASGTDTQYF
DNA: TGTGCCAGCAGCTTAGAGTTGGATCAGGCTAGCGGCACAGATACGCAGTATTTT
size: .
D: .
V: TRBV7-2
J: TRBJ2-3

CDR3: CASSPLGGLAGELWDNEQFF
DNA: TGTGCCAGCAGCCCACTGGGAGGACTAGCGGGAGAGTTGTGGGACAATGAGCAGTTCTTC
size: .
D: TRBD2
V: TRBV5-5
J: TRBJ2-1

CDR3: CASSKGLAGLLGTVEQYF
DNA: TGCGCCAGCAGCAAGGGACTAGCGGGACTCCTGGGAACGGTCGAGCAGTACTTC
size: once
D: TRBD2
V: TRBV5-1
J: TRBJ2-7

CDR3: CASSPRYNEQFF
DNA: TGTGCCAGCTCACCACGGTACAATGAGCAGTTCTTC
size: .
D: .
V: TRBV18
J: TRBJ2-1

CDR3: CASSFGAGVLKTQYF
DNA: TGTGCCAGCAGCTTCGGGGCGGGAGTATTAAAGACCCAGTACTTC
size: .
D: TRBD2
V: TRBV28
J: TRBJ2-5

CDR3: CASSEWLATAYEQYF
DNA: TGTGCCAGCAGTGAATGGCTAGCGACGGCCTACGAGCAGTACTTC
size: .
D: .
V: TRBV6-1
J: TRBJ2-7

CDR3: CASSLGGLLNEQFF
DNA: TGTGCCAGCAGCTTAGGGGGACTCCTGAATGAGCAGTTCTTC
size: .
D: .
V: TRBV7-9
J: TRBJ2-1

CDR3: CASGGNLQPHEQYF
DNA: TGTGCCAGCGGTGGTAACTTGCAACCCCACGAGCAGTACTTC
size: .
D: .
V: TRBV27
J: TRBJ2-7

CDR3: CASSPGLAGATGELFF
DNA: TGTGCCAGCAGTCCTGGACTAGCGGGAGCCACCGGGGAGCTGTTTTTT
size: .
D: TRBD2
V: TRBV28
J: TRBJ2-2

CDR3: CASSIQGGTGELFF
DNA: TGTGCCAGCAGTATACAGGGGGGGACCGGGGAGCTGTTTTTT
size: .
D: .
V: TRBV28
J: TRBJ2-2

CDR3: CASREPYSNQPQHF
DNA: TGTGCCAGCAGGGAACCGTATAGCAATCAGCCCCAGCATTTT
size: .
D: .
V: TRBV28
J: TRBJ1-5

CDR3: CASSGLQDVEDNEQFF
DNA: TGTGCCAGCAGTGGGTTACAGGATGTAGAAGACAATGAGCAGTTCTTC
size: .
D: .
V: TRBV6-1
J: TRBJ2-1

CDR3: CASTVVGGAALNGYTF
DNA: TGTGCCAGTACCGTCGTCGGGGGAGCAGCCCTAAATGGCTACACCTTC
size: .
D: .
V: TRBV19
J: TRBJ1-2

CDR3: CASSLYVPRTNEKLFF
DNA: TGTGCCAGCAGTTTATATGTTCCGAGAACTAATGAAAAACTGTTTTTT
size: .
D: .
V: TRBV28
J: TRBJ1-4

CDR3: CASSTGGGRPAQYF
DNA: TGTGCCAGCAGCACAGGGGGCGGGAGACCGGCCCAGTACTTC
size: once
D: TRBD1
V: TRBV7-9
J: TRBJ2-5

CDR3: CASSISRGSLSAEQFF
DNA: TGTGCCAGTAGTATTTCCAGGGGATCTCTGTCAGCGGAGCAGTTCTTC
size: once
D: .
V: TRBV19
J: TRBJ2-1

CDR3: CASSETGAYGYTF
DNA: TGTGCCAGCAGCGAAACAGGGGCCTATGGCTACACCTTC
size: few
D: TRBD1
V: TRBV7-9
J: TRBJ1-2

CDR3: CASGAGAGANVLTF
DNA: TGTGCCAGCGGGGCGGGGGCAGGGGCCAACGTCCTGACTTTC
size: .
D: .
V: TRBV6-5
J: TRBJ2-6

CDR3: CSVEFVEGDTGELFF
DNA: TGCAGCGTTGAGTTTGTTGAGGGTGACACCGGGGAGCTGTTTTTT
size: .
D: .
V: TRBV29-1
J: TRBJ2-2

CDR3: CSVINLQGTPGEQYF
DNA: TGCAGCGTTATCAACCTACAGGGGACCCCGGGCGAGCAGTACTTC
size: once
D: TRBD1
V: TRBV29-1
J: TRBJ2-7

CDR3: CASSFLAGWGEEQYF
DNA: TGTGCCAGCAGCTTTCTGGCCGGGTGGGGCGAGGAGCAGTACTTC
size: .
D: .
V: TRBV11-2
J: TRBJ2-7

CDR3: CASSPQDRGITYEQYF
DNA: TGTGCCAGCAGCCCACAGGACAGGGGGATTACCTACGAGCAGTACTTC
size: .
D: TRBD1
V: TRBV5-6
J: TRBJ2-7

CDR3: CASSLQGIYEQYF
DNA: TGTGCCAGCAGTTTACAGGGGATCTACGAGCAGTACTTC
size: .
D: .
V: TRBV28
J: TRBJ2-7

CDR3: CASSYAGETYEQYF
DNA: TGTGCCAGCAGTTACGCCGGGGAAACATACGAGCAGTACTTC
size: .
D: .
V: TRBV6-6
J: TRBJ2-7

CDR3: CSVETGERYEQYF
DNA: TGCAGCGTTGAAACGGGGGAACGGTACGAGCAGTACTTC
size: .
D: .
V: TRBV29-1
J: TRBJ2-7

CDR3: CAWSPGTEAFF
DNA: TGTGCCTGGAGTCCAGGGACTGAAGCTTTCTTT
size: .
D: .
V: TRBV30
J: TRBJ1-1

CDR3: CATRSGRAPYEQYF
DNA: TGTGCCACCAGAAGCGGGAGGGCCCCCTACGAGCAGTACTTC
size: .
D: TRBD2
V: TRBV15
J: TRBJ2-7

CDR3: CASSTLPGTNAEAFF
DNA: TGCGCCAGCAGCACCTTACCGGGAACAAACGCTGAAGCTTTCTTT
size: .
D: .
V: TRBV5-1
J: TRBJ1-1

CDR3: CASSQTITLGQETQYF
DNA: TGTGCCAGCAGCCAGACTATAACCTTAGGACAAGAGACCCAGTACTTC
size: .
D: .
V: TRBV2
J: TRBJ2-5

CDR3: CASSPQPGLAVLEQFF
DNA: TGTGCCAGCAGCCCTCAACCGGGACTAGCGGTCCTTGAGCAGTTCTTC
size: .
D: TRBD2
V: TRBV7-6
J: TRBJ2-1

CDR3: CASSERTGEIETQYF
DNA: TGTGCCAGCAGTGAAAGGACAGGGGAGATCGAGACCCAGTACTTC
size: .
D: TRBD1
V: TRBV2
J: TRBJ2-5

CDR3: CASGLNRPQHF
DNA: TGTGCCAGCGGCCTCAATCGGCCCCAGCATTTT
size: .
D: .
V: TRBV27
J: TRBJ1-5

CDR3: CASTDERDIQYF
DNA: TGTGCCAGCACCGACGAGAGGGACATTCAGTACTTC
size: .
D: .
V: TRBV5-4
J: TRBJ2-4

CDR3: CASTDTGGDTEAFF
DNA: TGTGCCAGCACCGATACAGGGGGCGATACTGAAGCTTTCTTT
size: once
D: TRBD1
V: TRBV7-2
J: TRBJ1-1

CDR3: CASKTASEAFF
DNA: TGTGCCAGCAAGACGGCATCTGAAGCTTTCTTT
size: .
D: .
V: TRBV6-1
J: TRBJ1-1

CDR3: CASSGRDSSYEQYF
DNA: TGTGCCAGCAGCGGCCGGGACTCCTCCTACGAGCAGTACTTC
size: .
D: .
V: TRBV7-8
J: TRBJ2-7

CDR3: CASSLMLGANIQYF
DNA: TGTGCCAGCAGTTTAATGTTGGGGGCGAACATTCAGTACTTC
size: .
D: .
V: TRBV27
J: TRBJ2-4

CDR3: CASSELASSYNEQFF
DNA: TGTGCCAGCAGTGAATTGGCGAGCTCCTACAATGAGCAGTTCTTC
size: .
D: .
V: TRBV6-1
J: TRBJ2-1

CDR3: CASSLGTDNYGYTF
DNA: TGTGCCAGCAGCCTAGGGACAGATAACTATGGCTACACCTTC
size: once
D: TRBD1
V: TRBV7-9
J: TRBJ1-2

CDR3: CASSGAGHLNYGYTF
DNA: TGTGCCAGCAGCGGCGCGGGACATCTAAACTATGGCTACACCTTC
size: once
D: .
V: TRBV5-6
J: TRBJ1-2

CDR3: CASSTPTDTQYF
DNA: TGTGCCAGCAGCACGCCCACAGATACGCAGTATTTT
size: .
D: .
V: TRBV14
J: TRBJ2-3

CDR3: CASSLGILPEATGELFF
DNA: TGTGCCAGCAGCTTAGGGATACTTCCCGAGGCCACCGGGGAGCTGTTTTTT
size: .
D: .
V: TRBV7-9
J: TRBJ2-2

CDR3: CASSPSQGAAYEQYF
DNA: TGTGCCAGCAGTCCCTCCCAGGGGGCGGCCTACGAGCAGTACTTC
size: .
D: TRBD1
V: TRBV6-4
J: TRBJ2-7

CDR3: CASSLSSDRSNQPQHF
DNA: TGTGCCAGCAGCCTCTCGTCGGACCGTAGCAATCAGCCCCAGCATTTT
size: .
D: .
V: TRBV27
J: TRBJ1-5

CDR3: CASRERRSYNEQFF
DNA: TGTGCCAGTAGAGAGCGGCGGTCCTACAATGAGCAGTTCTTC
size: .
D: .
V: TRBV19
J: TRBJ2-1

CDR3: CASSEEHVRTALVEQYF
DNA: TGTGCCAGCAGTGAGGAACATGTTCGGACAGCTTTGGTGGAGCAGTACTTC
size: .
D: .
V: TRBV2
J: TRBJ2-7

CDR3: CAADQPQHF
DNA: TGTGCCGCGGATCAGCCCCAGCATTTT
size: few
D: .
V: TRBV6-1
J: TRBJ1-5

CDR3: CASSQSLSARVGTGELFF
DNA: TGTGCCAGCAGCCAATCGTTATCAGCCAGGGTTGGCACCGGGGAGCTGTTTTTT
size: .
D: .
V: TRBV16
J: TRBJ2-2

CDR3: CASSPGTYYEQYF
DNA: TGTGCCAGCAGTCCGGGGACATACTACGAGCAGTACTTC
size: .
D: .
V: TRBV28
J: TRBJ2-7

CDR3: CASSLAKGQGGVGYTF
DNA: TGTGCCAGCAGCTTAGCCAAGGGACAGGGCGGGGTTGGCTACACCTTC
size: .
D: TRBD1
V: TRBV7-8
J: TRBJ1-2

CDR3: CASSPGLAGVPAYEQYF
DNA: TGTGCCAGCAGCCCTGGACTAGCGGGCGTCCCGGCCTACGAGCAGTACTTC
size: .
D: TRBD2
V: TRBV7-6
J: TRBJ2-7

CDR3: CASSLRTGLRIDTQYF
DNA: TGTGCCAGTAGTTTAAGGACAGGGCTAAGGATAGATACGCAGTATTTT
size: .
D: TRBD1
V: TRBV19
J: TRBJ2-3